This record concerns one TCR beta chain sequence. Its recognized antigen is unknown. No much larger clone exists at a distance of one base, and base qualities are not known. Library method: the immunoSEQ multiplex PCR assay. For the multiplex PCR, a mixture combining 60 forward primers for TCR Vbeta segments and 13 reverse primers for TCR Jbeta segments was used. A multiplex PCR assay on genomic DNA amplified the CDR3 region of rearranged TCR beta genes. The amplified TCR beta libraries were sequenced on the Illumina HiSeq System as 87-base-pair reads. The authors' analysis ran thus. Across the 670 or so repertoires, a later analysis counted tens of millions of unique TCR beta chains, roughly 11 million of which were shared by at least two donors. Raw reads were error-corrected and collapsed into unique sequences by a nearest-neighbor algorithm in which closely related sequences were merged to remove PCR and sequencing errors. CDR3 sequences were aligned to IMGT reference sequences to assign V, D and J gene segments. Each retained sequence needed at least a six-nucleotide match to both a V gene segment and a J gene segment. Rearrangements were classified as productive when the CDR3 lacked stop codons and remained in frame with V and J, and all other rearrangements were classified as non-productive. Following IMGT convention, CDR3 was defined as the stretch from the second conserved V-encoded cysteine to the conserved J-encoded phenylalanine. In an earlier analysis of 550 to 650 of the donors, sequences lacking an unambiguous match to a single V gene segment were excluded. An earlier analysis of 587 of the donors classified V segments as functional when productive rearrangements were above 56.7% and as segregating when the standard deviation between donors was above 5%. A statistical classification framework was developed to diagnose cytomegalovirus status using the catalog of TCR beta chain sequences. In a later analysis, V and J genes were assigned by comparing TCR nucleotide sequences against IMGT/GENE-DB human TR gene sequences. A later analysis assigned CDR3 sequences and most-parsimonious VDJ recombination scenarios with the TCRdist pipeline. In a later analysis, each TCR beta chain was defined by its CDR3 amino acid sequence together with its V-gene family, and reads lacking a unique V-gene family were excluded. In a later analysis, some 600 highly shared, low-generation-probability nucleotide sequences were removed to address suspected cross-contamination and a sequencing artifact. A later analysis calculated a clonal expansion index for each public chain from normalized within-repertoire ranks of inferred template counts. A later analysis computed generation probabilities with a VDJ recombination model fitted to out-of-frame rearrangements, and checked the results against IGoR. Hypergeometric tests were used in a later analysis to score TCR-TCR, TCR-HLA and TCR-CMV co-occurrence, with a repertoire-size bias correction applied to the TCR pairs. A later analysis estimated false discovery rates by permuting HLA or CMV assignments 20 times. In a later analysis, co-occurring TCRs were grouped using DBSCAN, and TCRdist sequence similarity was added for clustering within HLA-allele-positive subsets. Repertoires with fewer than 30,000 or more than 120,000 public chains were left out of co-occurrence clustering, as were five repertoires with anomalous nucleotide sharing. What TCRdb holds here is the immuneACCESS table cut down to in-frame rearrangements. Part of the clones is not present; checked against another copy, under half of the missing clones reflect an unresolved V gene, and the others are unexplained. V and J calls and clone size are those listed in that table; D and trimming were worked out from the DNA. This sample comprises about 200,000 clones, 82% of them detected only once. Approximately 6% of the sample is in the top ten clones.

The cohort was made up of hundreds of healthy bone marrow donors. At the time of sampling, every cohort member was nominally healthy, though immune exposures that went unrecorded were likely present. The donor was CMV seropositive and was included in the group of around 300 seropositive cohort members. A peripheral blood sample was collected from each donor, and TCR beta sequencing was performed on peripheral blood mononuclear cells. Genomic DNA was extracted from the blood cell samples with the Qiagen DNeasy Blood Extraction Kit. These data belong to a study of cytomegalovirus exposure and HLA in healthy donors (dated by TCRdb to about 2017). General notes on the study: According to an earlier analysis of a few hundred of the donors, 150 million to 200 million T cells yielded roughly 110 million unique TCR beta sequences and 276 Gb of sequence data. An early release covering over 500 HLA-typed donors comprised about 300 gigabases of sequencing data and 85 million or so unique TCR sequences. The genetic ancestry cluster associated with self-reported Caucasian donors included over 80% of the approximately 400 genotyped donors. The study aimed to test whether signatures of past pathogen exposure could be identified by cataloging public T cell receptors. The study used immunosequencing to profile the T cell repertoires of approximately 630 subjects and linked those repertoires to cytomegalovirus serostatus. Besides the first cohort of around 700 subjects, a separate validation cohort made up of 95 to 150 different subjects was used. To predict cytomegalovirus infection status, the study combined high-throughput TCR immunosequencing, statistical association of individual TCRs with disease status, and machine learning. In a later analysis, previously published TCR beta repertoires from several hundred donors were re-analyzed and high-resolution HLA genotyping was added so that TCR occurrence patterns could be studied. In the later analysis, no new phenotypic data were used to find candidate immune exposures; instead, reliance was placed on TCR beta sequences and their occurrence across donors. To decide whether each TCR beta V gene segment behaved as functional or pseudogenic, an earlier analysis of fewer than 750 of the donors relied on high-throughput TCR beta sequencing. Donor age, sex, ethnicity and CMV serostatus were compiled alongside the repertoire data. In a later genetic analysis, genome-wide SNP genotypes for about 65% of the roughly 670 donors were used, and that subset was treated as a discovery cohort. Every repertoire in the discovery cohort had been generated on one and the same sequencing platform. HLA typing included class I and class II loci at four-digit resolution. The number of typed donors differed by locus: about 620-640 for A, B, C, DRB1 and DQB1; some 500 for DQA1; 606 for DPA1; and 450 to 480 for DPB1. Four or five DR-DQ haplotypes were handled as single units for association and clustering, since linkage in the cohort was strong. Among roughly 370 genotyped donors of the cohort, an average of around 240,000 unique TCR beta nucleotide sequences were sequenced per donor, roughly 18% of them non-productive.

Findings and caveats that apply to the study as a whole: It was suggested by the authors that the approach could potentially be generalized to other disease states and immunological phenotypes. Some IMGT-functional V segments, including TRBV6-2 and TRBV6-3, could not be told apart with the 87-base-pair reads, so those segments were excluded. For the cohort, immune exposure information was limited to CMV serostatus. Most TCR sequences were seen in very few donors, while some public TCRs were found in many individuals. A later analysis found that most CMV-associated TCR beta chains appeared HLA-restricted, with HLA associations seemingly driven largely by CMV exposure. A group of highly shared sequence variants was considered likely to be a technical artifact of the sequencing pipeline. A total of 150 to 200 TCR beta chains were listed by the study as associated with cytomegalovirus. Linkage disequilibrium might explain the correlated functional status among segregating V segments, but an unknown experimental factor could not be excluded. V-gene and J-gene trimming of TCR beta chains was associated with a missense DCLRE1C variant in a later genetic analysis, and the association was replicated in an independent cohort. Because HLA typing was missing for some donors at each locus, association tests included only the typed subset. The cohort was sequenced for TCR beta chains only, and without alpha or paired-chain data the features that could be detected were limited. In a later analysis, HLA-associated TCR beta chains were found to be more clonally expanded and to have lower generation probabilities than equally common non-associated chains. When HLA alleles, especially DR and DQ, strongly co-occurred, TCR associations were difficult to assign to individual alleles. Sequencing depth was assumed to be roughly uniform across donors in the presence/absence analyses, though that assumption may not hold. According to a later genetic analysis, donors in an Asian-associated ancestry cluster had fewer N-insertions in productive TCRs than the roughly 670-donor mean. A further reported finding was that TCR beta sequences accurately predicted the HLA-A and HLA-B alleles for most subjects in the first cohort. A later analysis reported that several top co-occurrence clusters appeared linked to parvovirus B19, influenza, CMV and Epstein-Barr virus. Because counts were too low, roughly 18 rarely observed V segments, including chromosome 9 orphons, were left out of the earlier analysis of some 600 of the donors. The classifier was reported to diagnose cytomegalovirus status with high specificity and sensitivity in both the original and validation cohorts. A later analysis found that TCR association rates varied across HLA loci, with DRB1 alleles showing the most associated TCRs and HLA-C alleles the fewest. Three of the identified cytomegalovirus-associated TCR beta chains were confirmed in vitro to be specific for cytomegalovirus antigens. At a false discovery rate of 0.05, a later analysis linked under 20,000 TCR beta sequences to specific HLA alleles. Broadly in line with IMGT annotations, most TCR beta V segments showed up in productive rearrangements about 87% or about 30% of the time in an earlier analysis of some 590 of the donors.

Via the germline V gene (reference sequence), CDR1 is MNHEY and CDR2 SMNVEV. V loses 5 bases at its end and J loses 4 bases; junction bases beyond the gene matches: 7. From cysteine to phenylalanine, the CDR3 is 14 amino acids long. Of all the DNA, just the CDR3 is kept, 42 bases in frame from base 1. Sequencing used PBMCs. The chain joins TRBV27 to TRBJ2-5; 7 bases in the junction line up with TRBD1. This receptor was identified in a man aged 35-49 years in good health and CMV-seropositive. The sequenced DNA: TGTGCCAGCAGTCCGCGGCAGGGGGTAGAGACCCAGTACTTC. The resulting protein is CASSPRQGVETQYF.